Given below is one T cell receptor (beta chain) in context. Its target is unknown. The data were obtained in a study of response to subunit inactivated influenza vaccine. Study outcomes and limitations: Every seasonal influenza vaccination brings in few new T cells, the authors suggested.

V lost 6 bases to trimming and J lost 6 bases, with 14 bases between them. Germline loops: CDR1 DFQATT, CDR2 SNEGSKA (reference sequence). The CDR3 runs 13 residues. TCRdb reanalysed the RT-PCR reads using MiXCR and keeps one entry per CDR3 protein. The sample includes about 780,000 distinct CDR3 sequences, approximately 18% seen only once; the top ten take roughly 11%. Sequencing used PBMCs from blood, obtained more than 4 days after vaccination. The V call is TRBV20-1, the J call TRBJ1-4, with D perhaps TRBD1 (6 bases). This receptor was obtained from a man in his fifties or sixties who received an inactivated influenza vaccine. The CDR3 spells CSAAGAGDEKLFF. As DNA, the CDR3 is TGCAGTGCAGCGGGGGCAGGGGATGAAAAACTGTTTTTT.